This T cell receptor beta chain was obtained from a study of regulatory T cells in long-lasting Graves disease. Study as a whole: Under 3 months of antithyroid drugs had been taken by newly diagnosed Graves' patients.

CDR1 is SNHLY, CDR2 FYNNEI, per germline. The CDR3 has 11 residues. Losses at the gene ends were 8 bases for V and 8 bases for J; bases not matched to a gene: 5. As to time point: newly diagnosed GD, antithyroid drugs for less than 3 months. Following extraction of RNA from PBMCs, that RNA was used to make the TCR library. Building the TCR beta libraries relied on iRepertoire HTBI primers, and CDR3 regions underwent Arm-PCR. TCRdb re-derived calls from the multiplex PCR reads in MiXCR, one entry per CDR3 protein. The sample contains more than 450,000 distinct CDR3 sequences, about 12% of which appear only once. Separately, the same data were catalogued under a study of T cells in Graves' hyperthyroidism and ophthalmopathy. In that study: Newly diagnosed hyperthyroidism patients aged 18 to 65 years had disease lasting under 2 months. With the HTBI primer set, the TCR CDR3 went through a first round of RT-PCR. Appearing also in blood were most of the thyroid clonotypes expanded above 0.001.

Sequencing used peripheral blood mononuclear cells (PBMCs), obtained at new diagnosis, from a patient treated with antithyroid drugs. The origin of this receptor is a woman between 25 and 40 years old with Graves disease. The genes are TRBV2 and TRBJ1-2, with 7 bases identical to TRBD1. CDR3 sequence (DNA): TGTGCCAGCGGAAACAGGGGAGGCTACACCTTC. Residues: CASGNRGGYTF. The complete variable domain, with remaining parts taken from reference TRBV2 and TRBJ1-2, reads EPEVTQTPSHQVTQMGQEVILRCVPISNHLYFYWYRQILGQKVEFLVSFYNNEISEKSEIFDDQFSVERPDGSNFTLKIRSTKLEDSAMYFCASGNRGGYTFGSGTRLTVV.